The next 31 T cell receptor beta chains were all read from a single sample in a study of T cell responses to AZD1222 COVID-19 vaccine. The method was immunoSEQ multiplex PCR; TCRdb's version includes in-frame clones alone and lacks a portion of them. This sample has about 140,000 clones; about 91% occur once, and the top ten carry roughly 4.7%. Sequenced here: peripheral blood, sampled on day 0 of AZD1222 vaccination. These receptors were collected from an adult in good health.

The chain carries TRBV7-9 and TRBJ1-3; TRBD1 might be the D (5 bases). The germline gives CDR1 SEHNR, CDR2 FQNEAQ (reference sequence). V was pared by 6 bases and J by 4 bases, with 10 bases between. The length of the CDR3 is 13 residues. The CDR3 sequence is CASRSGWGNTIYF. The CDR3 DNA reads TGTGCCAGCAGGTCAGGGTGGGGAAACACCATATATTTT.

This sequence joins TRBV5-1 and TRBJ2-5, with TRBD1 matching 8 bases. Germline values: CDR1 SGHRS, CDR2 YFSETQ. Trimming took 5 bases from V and 5 from J; bases not matched to a gene: 17. The CDR3 runs 17 residues. The DNA for the CDR3 is TGCGCCAGCAGTCCAGGACAGGGCAGTGGCCCAAGGGAGACCCAGTACTTC. Protein product: CASSPGQGSGPRETQYF.

J is TRBJ1-3 and V is TRBV30; tentatively, D is TRBD1 (5 bases). Germline V lookup: CDR1 GTSNPN, CDR2 SVGIG (reference sequence). V gave up 1 base and J gave up 2 bases, with 9 bases separating them. The CDR3 runs to 14 residues. The CDR3 loop reads CAWSAGNTGNTIYF. CDR3 coding DNA: TGTGCCTGGAGTGCAGGGAACACTGGAAACACCATATATTTT.

The gene calls are TRBV5-5 and TRBJ2-7; tentatively, D is TRBD1 or TRBD2 (5 bases each). The CDR3 runs to 17 residues. Trimming left V 0 bases short and J 4 bases short, with 20 bases between. The germline V gene has CDR1 SGHKS and CDR2 YYEKEE (reference sequence). CDR3 in amino acids: CASSLVLGTERSYEQYF. The CDR3 DNA reads as TGTGCCAGCAGCTTGGTTTTGGGGACGGAACGAAGTTACGAGCAGTACTTC.

This sequence joins TRBV28 and TRBJ2-3, with TRBD2 matching 9 bases. Germline CDR1 is MDHEN and CDR2 is SYDVKM. Trimming took 5 bases from V and 3 from J; bases not matched to a gene: 9. The CDR3 runs to 16 residues. CDR3 DNA sequence: TGTGCCAGCAGTCCCTTAGCGGGAGTCCGGACAGATACGCAGTATTTT. It is translated as CASSPLAGVRTDTQYF.

This clone occurred once. The chain couples TRBV28 to TRBJ1-6; D ambiguous. Per germline, CDR1 MDHEN and CDR2 SYDVKM. Deletions cut 6 bases from V and 7 bases from J, with 4 bases between. The CDR3 totals 11 residues. CDR3 loop: CASSKNSPLHF. The CDR3 nucleotides are TGTGCCAGCAGCAAGAATTCACCCCTCCACTTT.

V is TRBV28 and J is TRBJ2-7; 12 nucleotides match TRBD2. From germline, CDR1 is MDHEN and CDR2 SYDVKM. The CDR3 totals 17 residues. The ends lost 7 bases at V and 4 bases at J; junction bases unmatched: 14. The CDR3: CASTLTRLAGEWYEQYF. In DNA, the CDR3 is TGTGCCAGCACCCTAACTCGACTAGCGGGAGAATGGTACGAGCAGTACTTC.

This chain connects TRBV4-2 to TRBJ2-1; D might be TRBD2 (7 bases). The length of the CDR3 is 16 residues. CDR1 LGHNA and CDR2 YNFKEQ come from the germline V gene. Trimming stripped 0 bases from V and 6 bases from J, with 15 bases between. This chain's CDR3 is CASSQDGAGAPNEQFF. CDR3 in DNA: TGTGCCAGCAGCCAAGATGGGGCGGGGGCCCCCAATGAGCAGTTCTTC.

V gene TRBV7-9 combines with J gene TRBJ1-1; 8 nucleotides line up with TRBD1. This CDR3 contains 15 residues. Germline assignment: CDR1 SEHNR and CDR2 FQNEAQ (reference sequence). The J segment lost 3 bases and the V segment lost 5 bases, leaving 8 bases of the junction unmatched. The CDR3 protein is CASSPTRGRDTEAFF. The CDR3 nucleotides read TGTGCCAGCAGCCCTACCAGGGGGCGAGACACTGAAGCTTTCTTT.

The chain is built from TRBV19 and TRBJ1-5; 9 positions match TRBD1. With 5 bases clipped from V and 0 bases from J, the junction kept 11 bases outside the gene matches. The length of the CDR3 is 18 residues. Germline-derived CDR1 and CDR2 are LNHDA and SQIVND (reference sequence). The DNA of the CDR3 is TGTGCCAGTAGTCCGGACAGGGGACACGAAAATAGCAATCAGCCCCAGCATTTT. Residues: CASSPDRGHENSNQPQHF.

This chain links TRBV27 with TRBJ1-1; D ambiguous. Trimming left V 6 bases short and J 0 bases short, with 8 bases between. This CDR3 is 13 amino acids long. Per the germline V gene, CDR1 is MNHEY and CDR2 is SMNVEV (reference sequence). The CDR3 region is CASSQWLNTEAFF. The CDR3 DNA is TGTGCCAGCAGCCAATGGCTGAACACTGAAGCTTTCTTT.

The CDR3 nucleotides are TGTGCCAGCTCACCTCTAGCGGGAGAAGGTCTCAATGAGCAGTTCTTC. Translated, it gives CASSPLAGEGLNEQFF. The chain uses TRBV18 and TRBJ2-1; 10 positions match TRBD2. The CDR3 spans 16 residues. Trimming cost V 3 bases and J 6 bases; bases outside gene matches: 8. Per germline, CDR1 KGHSH and CDR2 LQKENI.

The chain links TRBV5-5 to TRBJ2-1; TRBD1 agrees at 11 bases. The CDR3 contains 20 residues. The ends lost 0 bases at V and 2 bases at J; junction bases unmatched: 13. Germline assignment: CDR1 SGHKS and CDR2 YYEKEE (reference sequence). The CDR3 reads CASSLAWWDRGKRTYNEQFF. CDR3 DNA: TGTGCCAGCAGCTTGGCATGGTGGGACAGGGGGAAACGAACCTACAATGAGCAGTTCTTC. Looking up the rest from reference TRBV5-5 and TRBJ2-1 gives the full variable domain: DAGVTQSPTHLIKTRGQQVTLRCSPISGHKSVSWYQQVLGQGPQFIFQYYEKEERGRGNFPDRFSARQFPNYSSELNVNALLLGDSALYLCASSLAWWDRGKRTYNEQFFGPGTRLTVL.

The table lists this clone with a count of one. V is TRBV5-4 and J is TRBJ2-1; D possibly uses TRBD1 or TRBD2 (5 bases each). Per the germline V gene, CDR1 is SGHNT and CDR2 is YYREEE (reference sequence). There are 16 residues in the CDR3. V gave up 1 base and J gave up 4 bases, with 15 bases separating them. This CDR3 is CASSLSGFRGYNEQFF. The CDR3 bases are TGTGCCAGCAGCTTGTCAGGGTTTCGGGGATACAATGAGCAGTTCTTC.

The gene calls are TRBV7-2 and TRBJ2-5, with TRBD2 identical over 8 bases. Trimming at V came to 5 bases and at J to 5 bases, leaving 13 bases not matched to a gene. The CDR3 totals 16 residues. Germline V CDR1 and CDR2: SGHTA, FQGNSA. The CDR3 DNA reads as TGTGCCAGCAGCGGGTCTCTCAACGGGGGGGCGGAGACCCAGTACTTC. As protein: CASSGSLNGGAETQYF.

The V and J genes are TRBV5-8 and TRBJ1-1; TRBD1 might be the D (6 bases). The germline CDR1 and CDR2 sequences are SGHTS and YDEGEE. Trimming cost V 4 bases and J 5 bases, with 24 bases left between them. This CDR3 is built from 17 residues. Here the CDR3 DNA reads TGTGCCAGCAGCCCGGGGGTATTGGGGGGCGGGAAAACTGAAGCTTTCTTT. This sequence encodes CASSPGVLGGGKTEAFF.

The chain has TRBV12-3 or TRBV12-4 and TRBJ1-2; TRBD1 might be the D (6 bases). Trimming cost V 4 bases and J 8 bases, with 14 bases left between them. The length of the CDR3 is 13 residues. The CDR3 DNA reads as TGTGCCAGCAGTTCACAGGGTTTGGCGGGCTACACCTTC. This encodes CASSSQGLAGYTF.

The V gene is TRBV9, the J gene TRBJ2-5; possibly TRBD1 for D (5 bases). V was cut by 6 bases and J by 2 bases, with 17 bases left in between. This CDR3 has 15 residues. Germline loops: CDR1 SGDLS, CDR2 YYNGEE. The CDR3 region is CASTTQGLEQETQYF. CDR3 in DNA: TGTGCCAGCACCACTCAGGGATTGGAACAAGAGACCCAGTACTTC.

As for this clone: Other DNA variants within this sample encode the same CDR3. V usage is TRBV13 and J usage is TRBJ1-2, with 11 bases aligning to TRBD1. The length of the CDR3 is 14 residues. The germline CDR1 and CDR2 sequences are PRHDT and FYEKMQ (reference sequence). After removal of 5 bases from V and 5 bases from J, the junction contained 4 bases not matched to a gene. CDR3: CASSPGQGVYGYTF. As DNA, the CDR3 is TGTGCCAGCAGCCCGGGACAGGGGGTATATGGCTACACCTTC.

The chain recombines TRBV28 with TRBJ2-7; weak D call: TRBD1 (6 bases). Germline CDR1 reads MDHEN; CDR2 reads SYDVKM. This CDR3 spans 16 amino acids. V gave up 1 base and J gave up 0 bases, with 13 bases separating them. The CDR3 DNA follows: TGTGCCAGCAGTTTATTGGGGCAGGGGATCTCCTACGAGCAGTACTTC. This translates into CASSLLGQGISYEQYF.

The J gene is TRBJ1-3, the V gene TRBV28, with TRBD1 matching over 10 bases. With V trimmed by 3 bases and J by 0 bases, 11 bases remained unmatched. Germline-derived CDR1 and CDR2 are MDHEN and SYDVKM. CDR3 length: 19 residues. CDR3: CASSFLDRGPESSGNTIYF. The CDR3 DNA reads as TGTGCCAGCAGTTTCCTCGACAGGGGGCCAGAGAGCTCTGGAAACACCATATATTTT. Full variable domain (remainder filled in from reference TRBV28 and TRBJ1-3): DVKVTQSSRYLVKRTGEKVFLECVQDMDHENMFWYRQDPGLGLRLIYFSYDVKMKEKGDIPEGYSVSREKKERFSLILESASTNQTSMYLCASSFLDRGPESSGNTIYFGEGSWLTVV.

V and J are TRBV14 and TRBJ1-2; D is perhaps TRBD1 (6 bases). The CDR3 consists of 14 residues. V was trimmed by 4 bases and J by 5 bases, leaving 14 bases between them. Germline assignment: CDR1 SGHDN and CDR2 FVKESK. The CDR3 nucleotides read TGTGCCAGCAGCCGAGCCTTGCAGGGGTATGGCTACACCTTC. Translating gives CASSRALQGYGYTF.

V gene TRBV4-1 combines with J gene TRBJ2-3; possibly TRBD1 for D (7 bases). This CDR3 has 16 amino acids. Between the trimmed V and J ends, which lost 4 bases and 2 bases, there was a span of 16 bases. CDR1 MGHRA and CDR2 YSYEKL come from the germline V gene. The DNA of the CDR3 is TGCGCCAGCAGCCGTGGGCCAGGGGGGTCCACAGATACGCAGTATTTT. Translated: CASSRGPGGSTDTQYF.

In this sample, this clone turned up a few times. This chain links TRBV28 with TRBJ1-1; D not resolved. The V gene's germline CDR1 is MDHEN and CDR2 SYDVKM. V was cut by 3 bases and J by 6 bases, with 14 bases left in between. This CDR3 is 14 amino acids long. The CDR3 here is CASSFALRLPEAFF. CDR3 sequence (DNA): TGTGCCAGCAGTTTTGCACTGCGGCTACCTGAAGCTTTCTTT.

V gene TRBV7-9 combines with J gene TRBJ1-4, with D tentatively TRBD1 (6 bases). V was pared by 1 base and J by 7 bases, with 22 bases between. The CDR3 extends over 18 amino acids. The V gene's germline CDR1 is SEHNR and CDR2 FQNEAQ (reference sequence). In DNA form, the CDR3 reads TGTGCCAGCAGCTTAGAATTAGGGGGACGCCCTTGGGGTGAAAAACTGTTTTTT. This sequence encodes CASSLELGGRPWGEKLFF.

On this clone: Other DNA sequences of this sample code for an identical CDR3. This chain links TRBV18 with TRBJ1-5; D is undetermined. The CDR3 spans 13 residues. V lost 3 bases and J lost 4, with 7 bases in between. The germline V gene has CDR1 KGHSH and CDR2 LQKENI. The DNA for the CDR3 is TGTGCCAGCTCACCGTCAGGAAATCAGCCCCAGCATTTT. As protein: CASSPSGNQPQHF.

The sample holds one count of this clone. CDR3 DNA: TGTGCCAGCAGCCAGGGGCGACAGGGCCGAAACACCATATATTTT. Its protein is CASSQGRQGRNTIYF. The gene calls are TRBV3-1 (or the pseudogene TRBV3-2) and TRBJ1-3; 7 nucleotides agree with TRBD1. With 3 bases clipped from V and 5 bases from J, the junction kept 7 bases outside the gene matches. CDR3 length equals 15 residues. CDR1 LGHDT and CDR2 YNNKEL come from the germline V gene (reference sequence).

The chain links TRBV10-3 to TRBJ2-5, with D perhaps being TRBD1 or TRBD2 (5 bases each). Trimming pared 0 bases from V and 4 bases from J, leaving 18 bases between. The CDR3 spans 17 residues. Germline V CDR1 and CDR2: ENHRY, SYGVKD. In DNA, the CDR3 is TGTGCCATCAGTGAGTCCCCTTCGGGGACCGCTGGAGAGACCCAGTACTTC. Translating gives CAISESPSGTAGETQYF.

J is TRBJ1-4 and V is TRBV7-2; TRBD1 agrees at 9 bases. The CDR3 has 14 residues. Germline lookup yields CDR1 SGHTA and CDR2 FQGNSA. The V and J ends lost 5 bases and 7 bases, in that order; junction bases with no gene match: 5. The CDR3 region has the DNA TGTGCCAGCAGCCAGGACAGGGGTGGTGAAAAACTGTTTTTT. This gives the protein CASSQDRGGEKLFF.

This sequence joins TRBV4-1 and TRBJ2-5, with 11 bases lining up with TRBD1. This CDR3 is built from 15 residues. After removal of 4 bases from V and 5 bases from J, the junction contained 6 bases not matched to a gene. Germline V lookup: CDR1 MGHRA, CDR2 YSYEKL. The CDR3 here is CASSRTGGLDETQYF. CDR3 nucleotide sequence: TGCGCCAGCAGCCGGACAGGGGGCTTAGACGAGACCCAGTACTTC.

The chain couples TRBV10-3 to TRBJ2-7; 10 positions agree with TRBD2. With V trimmed by 6 bases and J by 0 bases, 5 bases remained unmatched. This CDR3 has 15 amino acids. CDR1 ENHRY and CDR2 SYGVKD come from the germline V gene. This chain's CDR3 is CAIRDGLAASYEQYF. The CDR3 coding sequence is TGTGCCATCAGGGATGGACTAGCGGCCTCCTACGAGCAGTACTTC.